This T cell receptor (beta chain) was identified in a study of blood T cell repertoires in COVID-19. Study-level background: Material from acute and convalescent COVID-19 was sourced from the United States, Italy and Spain.

In the source study's methods: By means of reference gene primer amplification, nucleated cell counts were estimated. The protocol was immunoSEQ multiplex PCR, while the TCRdb copy is restricted to in-frame clones and leaves out a portion. The V and J calls and clone size come from that table; D and trimming were worked out from the DNA. The sample has almost 250,000 clones, 80% to 90% seen once. Recruitment covered roughly 24 US areas and drew participants whose ages spanned about 18 to 95 years. Researchers sorted participants into cohorts using their self-reported clinical history. Deletions cut 6 bases from V and 0 bases from J, with 12 bases between. The germline V gene encodes CDR1 SGHTA and CDR2 FQGNSA. The CDR3 spans 15 residues.

V gene TRBV7-2 combines with J gene TRBJ2-1; possibly TRBD2 for D (5 bases). The sample comprised PBMCs or T cells enriched from blood (not recorded which). The receptor's source is a woman in her 30s who had recovered from COVID-19. In nucleotides, the CDR3 is TGTGCCAGCAGAGTTACGGGGAGCTCCTACAATGAGCAGTTCTTC. Encoded protein: CASRVTGSSYNEQFF.